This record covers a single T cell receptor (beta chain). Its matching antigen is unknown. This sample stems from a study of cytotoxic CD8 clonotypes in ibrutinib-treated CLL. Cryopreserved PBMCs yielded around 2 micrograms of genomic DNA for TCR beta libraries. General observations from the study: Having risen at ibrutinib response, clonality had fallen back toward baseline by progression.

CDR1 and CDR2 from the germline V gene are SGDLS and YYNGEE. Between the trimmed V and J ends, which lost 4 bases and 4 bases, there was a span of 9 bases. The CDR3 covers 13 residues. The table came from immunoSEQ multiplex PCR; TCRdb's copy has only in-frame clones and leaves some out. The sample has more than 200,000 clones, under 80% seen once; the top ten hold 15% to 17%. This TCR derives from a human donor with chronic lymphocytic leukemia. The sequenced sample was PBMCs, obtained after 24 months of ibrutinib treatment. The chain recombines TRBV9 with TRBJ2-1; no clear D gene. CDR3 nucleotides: TGTGCCAGCAGCTACTTGGGATACAATGAGCAGTTCTTC. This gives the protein CASSYLGYNEQFF.